The present T cell receptor beta chain was sequenced within a study of regulatory T cells in long-lasting Graves disease. This clonotype came up many times. The germline gives CDR1 MNHNS, CDR2 SASEGT. The V end lost 7 bases, the J end lost 12 bases, and 16 bases lay between the germline ends. CDR3 size: 12 residues. Regarding time point: newly diagnosed GD, antithyroid drugs for less than 3 months. RNA extracted from PBMCs served as the sequencing template. Collection of peripheral blood (roughly 9.7 milliliters) was done using EDTA tubes. The TCR beta library used iRepertoire HTBI primers with Arm-PCR amplification of CDR3. TCRdb called the multiplex PCR reads again in MiXCR, with one record for every CDR3 protein. The repertoire consists of some 410,000 distinct CDR3 sequences, with about a sixth occurring once and the leading ten covering 9.5% to 12%. This sample also belongs to another study, concerning T cells in Graves' hyperthyroidism and ophthalmopathy.

This TCR was recovered from a woman aged 25 to 39 with Graves disease. The chain carries TRBV6-1 and TRBJ2-1; D not resolved. The material sequenced was peripheral blood mononuclear cells (PBMCs), taken at new diagnosis, from a patient treated with antithyroid drugs. CDR3 residues: CASTPGSIGQFF. The CDR3 DNA is TGTGCCAGCACCCCTGGGTCCATTGGGCAGTTCTTC.